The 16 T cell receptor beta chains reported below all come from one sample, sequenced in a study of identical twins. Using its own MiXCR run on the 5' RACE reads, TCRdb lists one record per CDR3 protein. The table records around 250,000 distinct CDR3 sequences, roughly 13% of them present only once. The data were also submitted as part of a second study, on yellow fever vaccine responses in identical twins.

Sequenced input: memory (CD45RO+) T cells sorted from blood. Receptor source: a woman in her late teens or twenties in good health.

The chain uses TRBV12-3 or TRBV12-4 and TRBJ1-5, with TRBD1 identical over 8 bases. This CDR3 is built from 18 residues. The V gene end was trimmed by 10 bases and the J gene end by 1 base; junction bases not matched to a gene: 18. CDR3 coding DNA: TGTGCCATCTGTTCTACCTTCTCCCGGACAGGGAGCAATCAGCCCCAGCATTTT. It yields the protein CAICSTFSRTGSNQPQHF.

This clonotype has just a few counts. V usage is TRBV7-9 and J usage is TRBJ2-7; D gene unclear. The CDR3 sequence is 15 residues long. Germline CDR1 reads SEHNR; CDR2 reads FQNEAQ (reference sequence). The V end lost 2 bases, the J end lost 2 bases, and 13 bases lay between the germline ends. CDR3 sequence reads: CASSLSFGKPYEQYF. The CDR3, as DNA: TGTGCCAGCAGCTTATCCTTTGGAAAACCCTACGAGCAGTACTTC.

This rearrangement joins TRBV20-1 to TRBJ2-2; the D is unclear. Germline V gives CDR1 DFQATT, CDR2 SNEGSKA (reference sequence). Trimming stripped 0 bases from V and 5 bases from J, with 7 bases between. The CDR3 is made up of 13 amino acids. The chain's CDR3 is CSARDLRTGELFF. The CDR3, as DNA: TGCAGTGCTAGAGATTTGAGGACCGGGGAGCTGTTTTTT.

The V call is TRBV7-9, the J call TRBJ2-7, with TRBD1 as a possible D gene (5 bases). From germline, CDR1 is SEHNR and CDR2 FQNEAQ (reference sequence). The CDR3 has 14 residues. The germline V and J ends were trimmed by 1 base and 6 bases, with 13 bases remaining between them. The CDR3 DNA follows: TGTGCCAGCAGCTTAGTGGGCGGCCAGGGCGAGCAGTACTTC. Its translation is CASSLVGGQGEQYF.

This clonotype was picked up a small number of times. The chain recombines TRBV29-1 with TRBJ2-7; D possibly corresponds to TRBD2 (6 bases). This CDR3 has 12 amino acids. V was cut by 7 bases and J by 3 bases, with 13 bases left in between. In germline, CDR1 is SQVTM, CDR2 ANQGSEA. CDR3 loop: CSGGTGVYEQYF. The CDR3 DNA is TGCAGCGGTGGGACGGGAGTCTACGAGCAGTACTTC.

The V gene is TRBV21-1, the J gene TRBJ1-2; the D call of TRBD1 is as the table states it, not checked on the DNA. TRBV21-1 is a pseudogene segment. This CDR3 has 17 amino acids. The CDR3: CASSNRLGQGSIYGYTF. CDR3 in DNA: TGTGCCAGCAGCAATCGGTTAGGACAGGGGTCTATCTATGGCTACACCTTC.

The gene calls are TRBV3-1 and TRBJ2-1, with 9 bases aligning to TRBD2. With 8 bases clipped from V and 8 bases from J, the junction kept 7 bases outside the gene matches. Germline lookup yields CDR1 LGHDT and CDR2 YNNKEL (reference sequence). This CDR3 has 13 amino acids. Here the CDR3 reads CASAGGVVDEQFF. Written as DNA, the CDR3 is TGTGCCAGCGCGGGGGGGGTAGTCGATGAGCAGTTCTTC.

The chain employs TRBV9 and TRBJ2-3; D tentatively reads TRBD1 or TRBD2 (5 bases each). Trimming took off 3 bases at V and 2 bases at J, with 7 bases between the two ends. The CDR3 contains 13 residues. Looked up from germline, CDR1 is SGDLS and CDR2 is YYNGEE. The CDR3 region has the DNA TGTGCCAGCAGCGGGGGGATCACAGATACGCAGTATTTT. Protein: CASSGGITDTQYF.

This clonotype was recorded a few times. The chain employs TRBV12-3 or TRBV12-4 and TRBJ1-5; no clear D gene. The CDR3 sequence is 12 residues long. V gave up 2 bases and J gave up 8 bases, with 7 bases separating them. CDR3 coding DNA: TGTGCCAGCAGTTTAAGGCGGGAGCCCCAGCATTTT. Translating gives CASSLRREPQHF.

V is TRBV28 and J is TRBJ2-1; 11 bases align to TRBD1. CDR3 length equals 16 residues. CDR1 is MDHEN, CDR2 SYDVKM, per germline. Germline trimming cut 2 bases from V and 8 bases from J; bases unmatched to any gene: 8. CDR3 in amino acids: CASSLIPGQGEDEQFF. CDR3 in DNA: TGTGCCAGCAGTTTAATACCGGGACAGGGGGAGGATGAGCAGTTCTTC.

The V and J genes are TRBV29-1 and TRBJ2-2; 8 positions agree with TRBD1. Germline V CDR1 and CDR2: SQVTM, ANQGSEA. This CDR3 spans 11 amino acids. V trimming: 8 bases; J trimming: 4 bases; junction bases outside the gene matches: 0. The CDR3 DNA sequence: TGCAGCACAGGGGGCACCGGGGAGCTGTTTTTT. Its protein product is CSTGGTGELFF.

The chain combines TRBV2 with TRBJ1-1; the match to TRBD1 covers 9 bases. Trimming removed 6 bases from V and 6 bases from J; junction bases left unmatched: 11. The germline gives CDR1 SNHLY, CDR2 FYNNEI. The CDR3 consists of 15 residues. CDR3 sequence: CASRDRGEGRAEAFF. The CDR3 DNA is TGTGCCAGCAGGGACAGGGGAGAGGGTAGGGCTGAAGCTTTCTTT.

Written as DNA, the CDR3 is TGTGCCAGCAGTTCCCCCGATGGACAGGGGAGAGGTGAAAAACTGTTTTTT. This encodes CASSSPDGQGRGEKLFF. The chain has TRBV28 and TRBJ1-4; 9 bases are shared with TRBD1. The CDR3 covers 17 residues. CDR1 and CDR2 (germline): MDHEN, SYDVKM. The junction had 13 bases not matched to a gene; V was cut back by 4 bases and J by 7 bases.

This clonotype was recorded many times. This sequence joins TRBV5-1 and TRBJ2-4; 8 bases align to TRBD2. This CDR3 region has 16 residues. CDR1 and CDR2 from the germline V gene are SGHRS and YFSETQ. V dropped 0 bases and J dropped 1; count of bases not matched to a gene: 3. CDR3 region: CASSLDASGAKNIQYF. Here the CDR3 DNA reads TGCGCCAGCAGCTTGGATGCTAGCGGGGCCAAAAACATTCAGTACTTC.

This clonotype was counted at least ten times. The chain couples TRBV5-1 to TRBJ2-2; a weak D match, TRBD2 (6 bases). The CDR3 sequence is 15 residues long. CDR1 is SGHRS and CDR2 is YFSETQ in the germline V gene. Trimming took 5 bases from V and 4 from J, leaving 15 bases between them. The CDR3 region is CASRGGVPTTGELFF. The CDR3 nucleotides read TGCGCCAGCAGGGGGGGAGTGCCAACCACCGGGGAGCTGTTTTTT.

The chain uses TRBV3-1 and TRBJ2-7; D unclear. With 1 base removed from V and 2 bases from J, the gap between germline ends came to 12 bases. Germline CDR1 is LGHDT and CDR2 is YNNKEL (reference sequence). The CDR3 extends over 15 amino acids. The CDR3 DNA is TGTGCCAGCAGCCAAGTTTGGGCCAGACCCTACGAGCAGTACTTC. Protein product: CASSQVWARPYEQYF.